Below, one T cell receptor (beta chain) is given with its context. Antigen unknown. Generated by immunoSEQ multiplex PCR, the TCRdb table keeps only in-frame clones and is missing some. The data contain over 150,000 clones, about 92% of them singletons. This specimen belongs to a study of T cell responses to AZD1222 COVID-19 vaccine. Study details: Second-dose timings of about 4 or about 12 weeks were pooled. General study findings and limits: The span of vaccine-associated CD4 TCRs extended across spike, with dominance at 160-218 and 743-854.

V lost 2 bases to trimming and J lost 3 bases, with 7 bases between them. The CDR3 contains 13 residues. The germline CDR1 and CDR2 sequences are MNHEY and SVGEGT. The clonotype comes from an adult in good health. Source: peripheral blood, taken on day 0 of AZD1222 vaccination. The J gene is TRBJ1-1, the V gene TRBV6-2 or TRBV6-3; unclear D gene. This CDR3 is CASSYVLDTEAFF. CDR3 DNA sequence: TGTGCCAGCAGTTACGTTCTGGACACTGAAGCTTTCTTT.